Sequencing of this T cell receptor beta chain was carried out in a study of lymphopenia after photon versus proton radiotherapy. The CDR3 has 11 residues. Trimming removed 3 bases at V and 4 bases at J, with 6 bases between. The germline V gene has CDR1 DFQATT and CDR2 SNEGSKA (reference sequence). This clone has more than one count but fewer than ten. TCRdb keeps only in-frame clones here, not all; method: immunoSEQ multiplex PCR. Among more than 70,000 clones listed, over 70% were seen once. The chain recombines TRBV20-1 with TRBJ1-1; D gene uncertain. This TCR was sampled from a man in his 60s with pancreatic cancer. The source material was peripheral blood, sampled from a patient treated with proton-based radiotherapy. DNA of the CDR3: TGCAGTGCTAGGGTAATCACTGAAGCTTTCTTT. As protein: CSARVITEAFF.